This TCR beta chain derives from a study of TIL therapy for anti-PD-1-resistant metastatic lung cancer. Study as a whole: A few tumors were EGFR-mutant and two were ALK-rearranged.

Of note for this clone: Its antigen is unidentified.

Study observations and caveats: The baseline peripheral repertoire was partially replaced by infused TIL clonotypes that later decayed. The cohort had more treatment-naive, never-smoker and oncogene-addicted patients than typical.

The germline gives CDR1 SGHTA, CDR2 FQGNSA. V lost 6 bases to trimming and J lost 6 bases, with 18 bases between them. The CDR3 length is 15 residues. Stated time point: pre-treatment sample, taken before nivolumab and TIL therapy. The immunoSEQ assay was v3. Survey-level samples got approximately 1.8 million read pairs; deep-level samples got about 4.5-6.5 million. Assay: immunoSEQ multiplex PCR; the TCRdb copy retains only in-frame clones and omits some. The sample carries about 36,000 clones, 73% recorded once. The chain carries TRBV7-2 and TRBJ2-1; the D gene could be TRBD1 or TRBD2 (5 bases each). Material: blood, obtained at baseline. This clonotype originated in a person aged 25-80 years with non-small cell lung cancer. CDR3 sequence reads: CASSPFGTRANEQFF. The DNA of the CDR3 is TGTGCCAGCAGTCCTTTCGGGACCAGGGCCAATGAGCAGTTCTTC.